A single sample gave rise to the 14 T cell receptor beta chains below, sequenced in a study of T cell repertoires in cytomegalovirus infection (dated by TCRdb to between 2018 and 2020). The data were produced on an Illumina HiSeq 1500. TCRdb reran the public reads through fastp at Q25 and MiXCR, keeping productive beta chains. CDR3 protein duplicates are merged, each entry listing the most common genes and DNA. Across this sample there are about 740,000 distinct CDR3 sequences, with about 40% seen only once. The leading ten clones occupy roughly 2.9% of the sample. The sample consisted of PBMCs. The receptors originated from a human donor in good health (CMV status not recorded). Some clones in this sample may be carry-over from other donors' samples.

The rearrangement links TRBV28 to TRBJ2-4; TRBD2 is a possible D gene (5 bases). V was pared by 6 bases and J by 1 base, with 13 bases between. Germline CDR1 is MDHEN and CDR2 is SYDVKM. CDR3 length equals 15 residues. CDR3 nucleotide sequence: TGTGCCAGCAGAACTAGGCAATCGGCCAAAAACATTCAGTACTTC. Translating gives CASRTRQSAKNIQYF.

This clonotype has a single count. The V and J genes are TRBV7-6 and TRBJ2-7; TRBD1 might be the D (6 bases). Trimming took 5 bases from V and 5 from J, leaving 19 bases between them. The CDR3 covers 15 residues. The V gene's germline CDR1 is SGHVS and CDR2 FNYEAQ. The DNA for the CDR3 is TGTGCCAGCAGCCAGTATGGCTACAGGGACGACGAGCAGTACTTC. It encodes CASSQYGYRDDEQYF.

This sequence joins TRBV28 and TRBJ1-2; TRBD1 agrees at 7 bases. This CDR3 has 14 residues. Trimming removed 5 bases from V and 6 bases from J; junction bases left unmatched: 9. Germline V gives CDR1 MDHEN, CDR2 SYDVKM. The CDR3 loop reads CASSPTGSKDGYTF. CDR3 sequence (DNA): TGTGCCAGCAGTCCGACAGGGAGTAAGGATGGCTACACCTTC.

This clonotype was picked up a small number of times. Here the CDR3 reads CASRQGQKEPQHF. The CDR3 DNA is TGTGCCAGCAGACAAGGACAAAAGGAGCCCCAGCATTTT. The chain combines TRBV12-3 or TRBV12-4 with TRBJ1-5; D is perhaps TRBD1 (5 bases). Trimming removed 6 bases at V and 8 bases at J, with 14 bases between. There are 13 residues in the CDR3.

The DNA for the CDR3 is TGTGCCAGCAGCGCCAGGTTGCAAGAAAAACTGTTTTTT. Its protein product is CASSARLQEKLFF. The chain couples TRBV12-3 or TRBV12-4 to TRBJ1-4; D unresolved. CDR3 size: 13 residues. Trimming removed 6 bases from V and 8 bases from J, with 13 bases in between.

This clonotype has a handful of counts. V is TRBV5-1 and J is TRBJ2-7; D possibly corresponds to TRBD2 (5 bases). The V end lost 1 base, the J end lost 6 bases, and 29 bases lay between the germline ends. Germline-derived CDR1 and CDR2 are SGHRS and YFSETQ. The length of the CDR3 is 19 residues. This CDR3 reads CASSLLASGRTTAYPEQYF. CDR3 coding DNA: TGCGCCAGCAGCTTGTTAGCCAGCGGAAGAACAACCGCGTATCCCGAGCAGTACTTC.

This sequence joins TRBV6-6 and TRBJ1-3; 8 nucleotides align to TRBD1. This CDR3 is built from 16 residues. From germline, CDR1 is MNHNY and CDR2 SVGAGI (reference sequence). After removal of 2 bases from V and 0 bases from J, the junction contained 3 bases not matched to a gene. The CDR3, as DNA: TGTGCCAGCAGTTACGGGACAGGCCTCTCTGGAAACACCATATATTTT. Translation gives CASSYGTGLSGNTIYF.

The chain combines TRBV28 with TRBJ1-2; 7 bases are a match to TRBD1. The CDR3 is 15 residues long. Germline CDR1 MDHEN, CDR2 SYDVKM. The ends lost 4 bases at V and 2 bases at J; junction bases unmatched: 7. The chain's CDR3 is CASSSSHRGNYGYTF. The CDR3 DNA reads TGTGCCAGCAGTTCCTCCCACAGGGGAAACTATGGCTACACCTTC.

The J gene is TRBJ2-1, the V gene TRBV10-3, with 9 bases fitting TRBD2. Per germline, CDR1 ENHRY and CDR2 SYGVKD. The CDR3 is 19 residues long. J gave up 5 bases and V 2 bases, and 16 bases lay outside the gene matches. The CDR3 protein is CAISEPSPRASGVNNEQFF. CDR3 nucleotides: TGTGCCATCAGTGAGCCCTCACCCCGGGCTAGCGGGGTAAACAATGAGCAGTTCTTC.

As for this clonotype: Since no conserved phenylalanine or tryptophan closes the CDR3, a read error is the likely cause. In DNA form, the CDR3 reads TGTGCCAGTAGTATCTGGGGGAGCTATGAAAAACTGTTTTTG. Protein sequence: CASSIWGSYEKLFL. The chain links TRBV19 to TRBJ1-4; weak D call: TRBD1 (5 bases). CDR1 is LNHDA, CDR2 SQIVND, per germline (reference sequence). Between the trimmed V and J ends, which lost 3 bases and 6 bases, there was a span of 11 bases. The CDR3 has 14 amino acids.

This clonotype was recorded at least ten times. CDR3 in amino acids: CASSPRVGQNTGELFF. The CDR3 DNA follows: TGTGCCAGCAGCCCCCGGGTAGGGCAGAACACCGGGGAGCTGTTTTTT. The chain has TRBV7-2 and TRBJ2-2; D gene unclear. This CDR3 is 16 amino acids long. CDR1 is SGHTA, CDR2 FQGNSA, per germline. V was pared by 5 bases and J by 1 base, with 14 bases between.

This clonotype was seen only a few times. V usage is TRBV20-1 and J usage is TRBJ2-4, with D perhaps matching TRBD2 (7 bases). CDR3 length: 13 amino acids. CDR1 is DFQATT, CDR2 SNEGSKA, per germline (reference sequence). Trimming stripped 3 bases from V and 8 bases from J, with 14 bases between. The CDR3 sequence: CSASARGRDIQYF. CDR3 bases: TGCAGTGCTAGTGCGCGGGGGCGTGACATTCAGTACTTC.

To note about this clonotype: This could be a read error, since a much larger clone is one nucleotide away. The chain is built from TRBV28 and TRBJ2-4; TRBD1 is a possible D gene (5 bases). CDR1 and CDR2 from the germline V gene are MDHEN and SYDVKM. Trimming stripped 10 bases from V and 0 bases from J, with 16 bases between. This CDR3 has 15 residues. The CDR3 DNA reads TGTGCCATCAGCGTACCAGGGTTAGCCAAAAACATTCAGTACTTC. It specifies CAISVPGLAKNIQYF.

This clonotype was seen repeatedly, ten times or more. The V and J genes are TRBV12-3 or TRBV12-4 and TRBJ2-7; 10 positions agree with TRBD1. J was trimmed by 3 bases and V by 6 bases; bases with no gene match: 5. The CDR3 has 14 residues. CDR3 protein: CASRPTGGVYEQYF. CDR3 DNA: TGTGCCAGCAGACCGACAGGGGGCGTCTACGAGCAGTACTTC.